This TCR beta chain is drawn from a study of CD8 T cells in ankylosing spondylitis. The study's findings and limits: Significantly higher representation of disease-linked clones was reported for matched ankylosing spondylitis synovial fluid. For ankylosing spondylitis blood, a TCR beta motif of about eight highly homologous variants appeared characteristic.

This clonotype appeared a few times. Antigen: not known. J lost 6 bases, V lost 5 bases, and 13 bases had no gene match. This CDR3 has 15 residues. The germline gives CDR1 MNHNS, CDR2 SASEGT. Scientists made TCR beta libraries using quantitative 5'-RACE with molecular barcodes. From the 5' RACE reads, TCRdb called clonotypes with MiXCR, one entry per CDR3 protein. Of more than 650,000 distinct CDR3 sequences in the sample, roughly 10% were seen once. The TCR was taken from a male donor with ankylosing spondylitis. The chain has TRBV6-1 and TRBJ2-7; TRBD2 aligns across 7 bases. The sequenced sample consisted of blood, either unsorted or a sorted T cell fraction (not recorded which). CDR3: CASSLLSGTPTEQYF. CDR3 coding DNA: TGTGCCAGCAGTCTCCTCAGCGGGACCCCTACCGAGCAGTACTTC.